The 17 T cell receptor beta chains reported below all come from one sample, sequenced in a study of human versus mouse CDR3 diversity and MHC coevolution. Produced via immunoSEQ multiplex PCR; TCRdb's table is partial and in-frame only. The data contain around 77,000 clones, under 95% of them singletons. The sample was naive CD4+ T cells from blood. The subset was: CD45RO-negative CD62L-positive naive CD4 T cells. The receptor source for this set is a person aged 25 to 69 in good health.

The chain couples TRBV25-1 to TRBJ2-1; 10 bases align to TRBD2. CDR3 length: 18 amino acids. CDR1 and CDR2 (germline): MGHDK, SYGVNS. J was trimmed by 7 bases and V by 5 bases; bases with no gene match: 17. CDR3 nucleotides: TGTGCCAGCAGTCGGGACTCTAGCGGGAGAGGAAGGTATAATGAGCAGTTCTTC. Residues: CASSRDSSGRGRYNEQFF.

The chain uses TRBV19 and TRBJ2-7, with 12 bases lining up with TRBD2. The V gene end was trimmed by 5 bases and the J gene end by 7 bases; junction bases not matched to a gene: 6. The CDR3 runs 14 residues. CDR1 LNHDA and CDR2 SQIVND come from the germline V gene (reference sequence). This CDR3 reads CASSRLAGAKEQYF. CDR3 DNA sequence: TGTGCCAGTAGTCGACTAGCGGGAGCTAAAGAGCAGTACTTC.

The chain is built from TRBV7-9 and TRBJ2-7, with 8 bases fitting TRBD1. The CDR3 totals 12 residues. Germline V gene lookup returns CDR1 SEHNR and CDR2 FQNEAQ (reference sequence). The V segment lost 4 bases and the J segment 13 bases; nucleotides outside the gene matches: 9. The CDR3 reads CASSWTGKGKYF. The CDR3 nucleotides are TGTGCCAGCAGCTGGACAGGGAAGGGGAAATACTTC.

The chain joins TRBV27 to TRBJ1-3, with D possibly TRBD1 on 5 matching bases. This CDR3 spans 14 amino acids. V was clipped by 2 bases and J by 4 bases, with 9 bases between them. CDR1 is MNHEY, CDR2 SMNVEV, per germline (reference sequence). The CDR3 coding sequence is TGTGCCAGCAGTTTACAGGGCCCCGGAAACACCATATATTTT. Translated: CASSLQGPGNTIYF.

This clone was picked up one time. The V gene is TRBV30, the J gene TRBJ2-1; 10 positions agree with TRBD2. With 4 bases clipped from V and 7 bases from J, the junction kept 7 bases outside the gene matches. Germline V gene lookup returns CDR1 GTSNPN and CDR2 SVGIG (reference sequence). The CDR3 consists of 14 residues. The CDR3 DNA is TGTGCCTGGAACACAGCGGGAGGGTGGAATGAGCAGTTCTTC. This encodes CAWNTAGGWNEQFF.

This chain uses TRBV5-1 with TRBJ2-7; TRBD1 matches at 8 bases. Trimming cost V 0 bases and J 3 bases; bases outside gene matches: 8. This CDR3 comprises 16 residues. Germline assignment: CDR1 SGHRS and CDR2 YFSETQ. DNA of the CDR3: TGCGCCAGCAGCTTGGGCCCCGACAGGGGCATCTACGAGCAGTACTTC. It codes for CASSLGPDRGIYEQYF.

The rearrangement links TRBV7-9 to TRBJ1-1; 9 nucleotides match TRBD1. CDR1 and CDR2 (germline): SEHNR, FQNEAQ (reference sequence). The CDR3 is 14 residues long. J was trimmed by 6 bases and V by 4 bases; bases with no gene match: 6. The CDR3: CASSSQTGGSEAFF. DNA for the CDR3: TGTGCCAGCAGCTCCCAAACAGGGGGCTCTGAAGCTTTCTTT.

The CDR3 loop reads CATSKDYPYEQYF. The CDR3 nucleotides read TGTGCCACCAGCAAGGACTACCCCTACGAGCAGTACTTC. The chain joins TRBV15 to TRBJ2-7; tentative D call: TRBD2 (6 bases). This CDR3 region has 13 residues. Germline CDR1 LNHNV, CDR2 YYDKDF (reference sequence). V dropped 4 bases and J dropped 2 bases, with 9 bases sitting between them. The variable domain in full, completed from reference TRBV15 and TRBJ2-7, reads DAMVIQNPRYQVTQFGKPVTLSCSQTLNHNVMYWYQQKSSQAPKLLFHYYDKDFNNEADTPDNFQSRRPNTSFCFLDIRSPGLGDTAMYLCATSKDYPYEQYFGPGTRLTVT.

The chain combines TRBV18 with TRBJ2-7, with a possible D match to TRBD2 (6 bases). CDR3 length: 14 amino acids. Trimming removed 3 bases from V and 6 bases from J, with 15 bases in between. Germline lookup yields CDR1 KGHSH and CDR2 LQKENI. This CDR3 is CASSPTHKEGEQYF. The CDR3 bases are TGTGCCAGCTCACCGACCCATAAGGAGGGCGAGCAGTACTTC.

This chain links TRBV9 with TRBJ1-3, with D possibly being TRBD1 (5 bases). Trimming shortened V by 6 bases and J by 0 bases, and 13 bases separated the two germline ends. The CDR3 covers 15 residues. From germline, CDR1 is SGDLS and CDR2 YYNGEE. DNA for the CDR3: TGTGCCAGCAAGCGGGGCGACAACTCTGGAAACACCATATATTTT. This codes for CASKRGDNSGNTIYF.

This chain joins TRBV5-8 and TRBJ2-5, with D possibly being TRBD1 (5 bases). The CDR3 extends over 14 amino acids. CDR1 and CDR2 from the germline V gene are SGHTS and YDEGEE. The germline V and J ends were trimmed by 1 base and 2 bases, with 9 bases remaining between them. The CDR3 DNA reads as TGTGCCAGCAGCTTGTCGCCAGGGCAAGAGACCCAGTACTTC. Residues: CASSLSPGQETQYF.

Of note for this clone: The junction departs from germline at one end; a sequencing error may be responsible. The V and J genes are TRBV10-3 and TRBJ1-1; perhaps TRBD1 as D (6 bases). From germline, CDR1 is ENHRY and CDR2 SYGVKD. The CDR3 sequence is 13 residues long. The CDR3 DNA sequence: TGTGCCATCAGTGGGACAGCGAACACTGGAGCTTTCTTT. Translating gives CAISGTANTGAFF.

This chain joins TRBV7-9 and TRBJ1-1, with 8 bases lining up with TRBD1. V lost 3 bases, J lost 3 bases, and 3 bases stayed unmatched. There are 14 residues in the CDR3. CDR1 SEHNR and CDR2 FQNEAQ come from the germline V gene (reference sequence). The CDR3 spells CASSLDRVDTEAFF. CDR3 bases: TGTGCCAGCAGCTTGGACAGGGTGGACACTGAAGCTTTCTTT. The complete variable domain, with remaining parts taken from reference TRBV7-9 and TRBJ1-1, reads DTGVSQNPRHKITKRGQNVTFRCDPISEHNRLYWYRQTLGQGPEFLTYFQNEAQLEKSRLLSDRFSAERPKGSFSTLEIQRTEQGDSAMYLCASSLDRVDTEAFFGQGTRLTVV.

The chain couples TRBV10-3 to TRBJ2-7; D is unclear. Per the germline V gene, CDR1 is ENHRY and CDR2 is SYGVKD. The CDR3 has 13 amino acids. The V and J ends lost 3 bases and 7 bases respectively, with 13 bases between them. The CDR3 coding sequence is TGTGCCATCAGTGAATTAACCGTGGAGGAGCAGTACTTC. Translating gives CAISELTVEEQYF.

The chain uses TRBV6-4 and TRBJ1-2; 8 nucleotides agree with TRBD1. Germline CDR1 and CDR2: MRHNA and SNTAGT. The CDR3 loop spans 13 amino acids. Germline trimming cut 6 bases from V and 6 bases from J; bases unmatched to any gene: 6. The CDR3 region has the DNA TGTGCCAGCAGACCTGACAGGGGAAATGGCTACACCTTC. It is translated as CASRPDRGNGYTF.

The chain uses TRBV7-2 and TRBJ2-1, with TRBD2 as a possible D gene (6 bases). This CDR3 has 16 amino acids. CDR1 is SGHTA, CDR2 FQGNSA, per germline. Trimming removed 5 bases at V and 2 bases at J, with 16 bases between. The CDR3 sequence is CASSPTDGGTYNEQFF. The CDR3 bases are TGTGCCAGCAGCCCGACGGACGGGGGTACCTACAATGAGCAGTTCTTC.

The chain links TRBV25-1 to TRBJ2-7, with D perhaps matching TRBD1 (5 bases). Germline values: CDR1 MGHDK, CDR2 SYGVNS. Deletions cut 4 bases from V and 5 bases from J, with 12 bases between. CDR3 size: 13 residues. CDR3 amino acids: CASSVTGPHEQYF. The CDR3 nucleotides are TGTGCCAGCAGTGTAACAGGTCCCCACGAGCAGTACTTC.